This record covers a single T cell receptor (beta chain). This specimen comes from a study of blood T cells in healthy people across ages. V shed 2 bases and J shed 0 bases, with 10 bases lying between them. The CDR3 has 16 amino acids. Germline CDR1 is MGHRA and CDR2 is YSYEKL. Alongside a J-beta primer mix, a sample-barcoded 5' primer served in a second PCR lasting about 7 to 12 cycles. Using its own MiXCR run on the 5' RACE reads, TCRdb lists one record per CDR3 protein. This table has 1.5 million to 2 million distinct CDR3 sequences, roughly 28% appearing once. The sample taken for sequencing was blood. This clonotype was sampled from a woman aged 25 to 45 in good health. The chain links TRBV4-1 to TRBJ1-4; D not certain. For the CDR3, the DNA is TGCGCCAGCAGCCAAACGGAGGAAACAACTAATGAAAAACTGTTTTTT. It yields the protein CASSQTEETTNEKLFF.